This TCR beta chain was obtained from a study of regulatory T cells in long-lasting Graves disease. This clonotype has ten or more counts. Time point defined: persistent/refractory GD, antithyroid drugs over 5 years with positive TRAb. PBMC RNA was the source of the TCR library. CDR1 and CDR2 (germline): MNHEY, SVGAGI. Trimming stripped 1 base from V and 5 bases from J, with 12 bases between. The CDR3 is 14 amino acids. Arm-PCR with iRepertoire HTBI primers amplified the CDR3 regions for these TCR beta libraries. MiXCR was run by TCRdb on the multiplex PCR reads, yielding one entry per CDR3 protein. The table lists roughly 500,000 distinct CDR3 sequences, roughly 22% of them singletons.

This clonotype was sampled from a female donor with Graves disease. Sequences were derived from peripheral blood mononuclear cells (PBMCs), sampled when the disease was refractory, from a patient treated with antithyroid drugs. The chain combines TRBV6-5 with TRBJ2-7, with D possibly TRBD1 on 6 matching bases. The CDR3 DNA reads TGTGCCAGCAGTTACTTGGGGGCCCAGGACGAGCAGTACTTC. Translating gives CASSYLGAQDEQYF.